The TCR beta chain described here comes from a study of T cells after yellow fever vaccination. Study-level background: When fractions had low cell numbers, they were prepared with SMART-Seq v4 Ultra Low Input. Overall study findings and caveats: Clonotype sharing between CD4 and CD8 compartments was small. Any FACS-sorted repertoire could hold abundant clonotypes that contaminate it from the bulk population.

TCRdb re-called the 5' RACE reads through MiXCR, storing one row per CDR3 protein. The sample contains about 130,000 distinct CDR3 sequences, about 8.8% of which appear only once. CDR3 length: 18 residues. Germline lookup yields CDR1 SGHTA and CDR2 FQGNSA. Trimming left V 4 bases short and J 9 bases short, with 25 bases between. Concerning this clonotype: Its antigen is unidentified.

Sequences were derived from CD8+ T cells sorted from PBMCs, sampled on the day of the yellow fever booster vaccination. The TCR comes from a man younger than 35 who received the YFV17D yellow fever vaccine. The chain employs TRBV7-2 and TRBJ1-6; D perhaps matches TRBD1 (5 bases). CDR3 nucleotides: TGTGCCAGCAGCTCAAGATTATGGGGGGACCCGGAGGGTTCACCCCTCCACTTT. Its translation is CASSSRLWGDPEGSPLHF.